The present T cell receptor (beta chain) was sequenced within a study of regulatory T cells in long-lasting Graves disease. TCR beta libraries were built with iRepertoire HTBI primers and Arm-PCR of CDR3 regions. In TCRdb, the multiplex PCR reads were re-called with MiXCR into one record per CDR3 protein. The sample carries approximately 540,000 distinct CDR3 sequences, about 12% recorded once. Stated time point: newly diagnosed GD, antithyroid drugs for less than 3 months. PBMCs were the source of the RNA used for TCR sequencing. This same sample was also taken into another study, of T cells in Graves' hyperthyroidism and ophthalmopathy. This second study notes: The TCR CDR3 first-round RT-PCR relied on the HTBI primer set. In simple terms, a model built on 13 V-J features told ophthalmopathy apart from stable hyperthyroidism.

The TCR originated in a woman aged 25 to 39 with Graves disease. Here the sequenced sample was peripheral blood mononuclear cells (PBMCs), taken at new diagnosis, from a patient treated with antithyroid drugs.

The CDR3 spells CASSPTDRADFRRAGANVLTF. CDR3 nucleotide sequence: TGTGCCAGCAGCCCGACGGACAGGGCGGACTTTCGGCGGGCTGGGGCCAACGTCCTGACTTTC. The chain joins TRBV14 to TRBJ2-6, with 8 bases that match TRBD1. V lost 4 bases to trimming and J lost 2 bases; unmatched junction nucleotides: 19. The germline CDR1 and CDR2 sequences are SGHDN and FVKESK. CDR3 length equals 21 residues.